The 10 T cell receptor beta chains below were found in one sample sequenced in a study of blood T cell repertoires in COVID-19 (TCRdb year 2020). The receptor library was made with the immunoSEQ multiplex PCR assay. Not all clones reach the TCRdb copy of this immuneACCESS table, which keeps in-frame sequences only. Checked studies attribute under half of the gap to unresolved V genes and leave the rest unexplained. The sample yields roughly 250,000 clones; roughly 84% were counted once. Of the sample, roughly 0.94% falls within the top ten clones. Sequenced input: peripheral blood. The receptors were sampled from a human donor with COVID-19, enrolled during active disease. The donor label of this sample is uncertain.

In this sample, this clone turned up a few times. The CDR3 loop reads CASSWAGHYGYTF. CDR3 coding DNA: TGTGCCAGCAGTTGGGCAGGGCACTATGGCTACACCTTC. This chain uses TRBV12-3 or TRBV12-4 with TRBJ1-2; D perhaps matches TRBD1 (5 bases). V lost 4 bases to trimming and J lost 3 bases, with 9 bases between them. This CDR3 has 13 amino acids.

J is TRBJ2-2 and V is TRBV19; TRBD2 matches 14 bases. Germline V lookup: CDR1 LNHDA, CDR2 SQIVND (reference sequence). Trimming took 4 bases from V and 5 from J; bases not matched to a gene: 6. This CDR3 is 17 amino acids long. This CDR3 is CASSTGLAGGRTGELFF. As DNA, the CDR3 is TGTGCCAGTAGTACCGGACTAGCGGGAGGTAGGACCGGGGAGCTGTTTTTT.

The chain has TRBV2 and TRBJ2-6; perhaps TRBD1 as D (5 bases). V lost 6 bases and J 0 bases, leaving 12 bases between the germline ends. Germline V gene sequence: CDR1 SNHLY, CDR2 FYNNEI. The CDR3 runs to 16 residues. The CDR3 sequence is CASSLTGYSGANVLTF. CDR3 bases: TGTGCCAGCAGCCTTACAGGATACTCTGGGGCCAACGTCCTGACTTTC.

V is TRBV29-1 and J is TRBJ2-7, with 9 bases fitting TRBD1. This CDR3 is 14 amino acids long. Germline V gives CDR1 SQVTM, CDR2 ANQGSEA. The J segment lost 0 bases and the V segment lost 6 bases, leaving 6 bases of the junction unmatched. The CDR3 DNA reads TGCAGCGTCCTCGGACAGGGGAGCTCCTACGAGCAGTACTTC. It specifies CSVLGQGSSYEQYF.

This clone was recorded once. V is TRBV28 and J is TRBJ1-1; 7 bases line up with TRBD1. The ends lost 2 bases at V and 1 base at J; junction bases unmatched: 1. CDR1 and CDR2 (germline): MDHEN, SYDVKM. This CDR3 has 14 residues. The CDR3 region has the DNA TGTGCCAGCAGTTTAACAGGGGAGAACACTGAAGCTTTCTTT. It is translated as CASSLTGENTEAFF.

This sequence joins TRBV6-5 and TRBJ1-2; D gene ambiguous. V was cut by 5 bases and J by 4 bases, with 14 bases left in between. The CDR3 is 14 residues long. Germline values: CDR1 MNHEY, CDR2 SVGAGI. CDR3 sequence: CASSREEATYGYTF. In nucleotides, the CDR3 is TGTGCCAGCAGTAGGGAGGAGGCTACCTATGGCTACACCTTC.

The V and J genes are TRBV10-3 and TRBJ2-7; 9 bases map to TRBD2. V lost 5 bases and J lost 5; bases outside the gene matches: 7. The CDR3 extends over 14 amino acids. CDR1 is ENHRY, CDR2 SYGVKD, per germline. CDR3 in DNA: TGTGCCATCAGTTTAGCGGGAGATAGGGACGAGCAGTACTTC. Translation: CAISLAGDRDEQYF.

V is TRBV20-1 and J is TRBJ1-1; D is ambiguous. The CDR3 spans 11 residues. Trimming took 4 bases from V and 5 from J, leaving 8 bases between them. CDR1 and CDR2 (germline): DFQATT, SNEGSKA (reference sequence). The CDR3 sequence is CSANRETEAFF. DNA for the CDR3: TGCAGTGCTAACCGGGAGACTGAAGCTTTCTTT.

V is TRBV6-6 and J is TRBJ2-7; 8 bases are shared with TRBD1. The length of the CDR3 is 15 residues. Germline V gene lookup returns CDR1 MNHNY and CDR2 SVGAGI (reference sequence). J was trimmed by 3 bases and V by 2 bases; bases with no gene match: 6. This chain's CDR3 is CASSYGQGYLYEQYF. CDR3 nucleotide sequence: TGTGCCAGCAGTTACGGACAGGGTTACCTCTACGAGCAGTACTTC.

This clone is a singleton in its sample. This chain uses TRBV19 with TRBJ2-1; D not certain. Germline V gene data show CDR1 as LNHDA and CDR2 as SQIVND (reference sequence). V gave up 2 bases and J gave up 5 bases, with 7 bases separating them. The CDR3 has 13 residues. The CDR3 DNA is TGTGCCAGTAGTATACAACTAAACAATGAGCAGTTCTTC. Amino acids: CASSIQLNNEQFF.